This T cell receptor beta chain was sequenced for a study of T-cell memory formation after mild COVID-19. This clonotype was seen only a few times. The CDR3 contains 15 residues. V lost 0 bases and J lost 6; bases outside the gene matches: 4. Germline-derived CDR1 and CDR2 are LGHNA and YNFKEQ. From the 5' RACE reads, TCRdb called clonotypes with MiXCR, one entry per CDR3 protein. Of hundreds of thousands of distinct CDR3 sequences in the sample, about 18% are singletons; the top ten hold approximately 8.1%. This TCR was recovered from an adult woman who had mild COVID-19 (a few samples of this study predate the infection). Cell type and time point are not known. The J gene is TRBJ1-2, the V gene TRBV4-2; 10 bases align to TRBD1. The sequenced material came from PBMCs or a T cell subset sorted from them (not recorded which). The CDR3 loop is CASSQDVGQGHGYTF. CDR3 in DNA: TGTGCCAGCAGCCAAGATGTGGGACAGGGGCATGGCTACACCTTC.